This T cell receptor beta chain derives from a study of cytomegalovirus exposure and HLA in healthy donors. Per germline, CDR1 SNHLY and CDR2 FYNNEI. V was cut by 6 bases and J by 1 base, with 7 bases left in between. The CDR3 is 13 amino acids. PCR primers comprised 60 Vbeta and 13 Jbeta primers. Method: immunoSEQ multiplex PCR; TCRdb's copy keeps in-frame clones and lacks some. This table holds roughly 200,000 clones. The sequence was collected from a man between 25 and 39 years old in good health and CMV-seronegative. The rearrangement links TRBV2 to TRBJ1-3; D might be TRBD1 (6 bases). The sample comprised PBMCs. CDR3 nucleotides: TGTGCCAGCAGGGGGACATCTGGAAACACCATATATTTT. Its translation is CASRGTSGNTIYF.